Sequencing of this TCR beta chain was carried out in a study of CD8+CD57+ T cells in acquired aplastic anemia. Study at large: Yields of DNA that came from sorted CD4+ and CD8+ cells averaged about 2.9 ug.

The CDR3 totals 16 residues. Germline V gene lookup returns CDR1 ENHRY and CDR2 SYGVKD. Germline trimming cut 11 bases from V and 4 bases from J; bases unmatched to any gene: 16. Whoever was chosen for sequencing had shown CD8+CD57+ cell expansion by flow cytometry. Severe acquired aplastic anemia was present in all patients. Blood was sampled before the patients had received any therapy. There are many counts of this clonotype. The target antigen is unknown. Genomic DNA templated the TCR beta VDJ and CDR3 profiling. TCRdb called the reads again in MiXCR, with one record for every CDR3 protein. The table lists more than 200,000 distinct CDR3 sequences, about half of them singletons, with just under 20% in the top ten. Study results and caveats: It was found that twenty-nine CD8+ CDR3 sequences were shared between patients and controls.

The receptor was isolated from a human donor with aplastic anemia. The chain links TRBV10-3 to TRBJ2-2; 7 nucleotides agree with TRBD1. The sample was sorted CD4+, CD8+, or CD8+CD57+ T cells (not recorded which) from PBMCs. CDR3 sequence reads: CASKNDRAKGTGELFF. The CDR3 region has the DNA TGTGCCTCAAAAAATGACAGGGCGAAGGGCACCGGGGAGCTGTTTTTT.